This T cell receptor beta chain appears in the sequencing data of a study of cytomegalovirus exposure and HLA in healthy donors (dated by TCRdb to about 2017). Regarding the research as a whole: According to an earlier analysis of 587 of the donors, some 170 million T cells yielded 100 million or so unique TCR beta sequences and approximately 300 Gb of sequence data. Using immunosequencing, the study profiled T cell repertoires from 640 or so subjects and related those repertoires to cytomegalovirus serostatus. Four or five DR-DQ haplotypes were handled as single units for association and clustering because linkage in the cohort was strong. Both class I and class II loci were covered by HLA typing, at four-digit resolution. A later genetic analysis used genome-wide SNP genotypes for about 60% of the roughly 670 donors, treating that subset as a discovery cohort. Of the 300 to 400 genotyped donors, over 65% fell in the genetic ancestry cluster associated with self-reported Caucasian donors. An early release covering just under 650 HLA-typed donors comprised approximately 290 gigabases of sequencing data and about 90 million unique TCR sequences. In addition to the first cohort of around 670 subjects, a separate validation cohort of 120 different subjects was used. High-throughput TCR immunosequencing, statistical association of individual TCRs with disease status, and machine learning were combined to predict cytomegalovirus infection status. A later analysis re-examined previously published TCR beta repertoires from more than 650 donors and added high-resolution HLA genotyping to investigate patterns of TCR occurrence. The study was designed to test whether signatures of past pathogen exposure could be identified by cataloging public T cell receptors. An earlier analysis of some 600 of the donors applied high-throughput TCR beta sequencing to assess whether each TCR beta V gene segment acted as functional or pseudogenic. Alongside the repertoire data, information on donor age, sex, ethnicity and CMV serostatus was compiled. All discovery cohort repertoires had been generated using a single sequencing platform. Rather than drawing on any new phenotypic data, the later analysis identified candidate immune exposures from TCR beta sequences and the way those sequences occurred across donors. Among about 400 genotyped donors of the cohort, an average of approximately 200,000 unique TCR beta nucleotide sequences was sequenced per donor, of which roughly 18% were non-productive. Typing coverage differed by locus: A, B, C, DRB1 and DQB1 were typed in about 629-640 donors, DQA1 in about 500, DPA1 in around 580, and DPB1 in about 450.

The paper's findings and limits, for the study overall: In a later analysis, TCR association rates were found to vary across HLA loci, with the most associated TCRs seen for DRB1 alleles and the fewest for HLA-C alleles. Specific HLA alleles were associated with 15,000 to 20,000 TCR beta sequences at a false discovery rate of 0.05 in a later analysis. Because the 87-base-pair reads could not distinguish some IMGT-functional V segments, including TRBV6-2 and TRBV6-3, those segments were excluded. Only TCR beta chains were sequenced in this cohort, and the absence of alpha or paired-chain data limited detectable features. An association between a missense DCLRE1C variant and V-gene and J-gene trimming of TCR beta chains was found in a later genetic analysis and replicated in an independent cohort. Because HLA typing was missing for some donors at each locus, association tests included only the typed subset. Correlated functional status among segregating V segments might be attributable to linkage disequilibrium, but an unknown experimental factor could not be ruled out. While some public TCRs were present in many individuals, most TCR sequences turned up only very rarely across donors. According to a later analysis, parvovirus B19, influenza, CMV and Epstein-Barr virus appeared linked to several top co-occurrence clusters. It was suggested by the authors that the approach could potentially be generalized to other disease states and immunological phenotypes. A later genetic analysis reported fewer N-insertions in productive TCRs among donors in an Asian-associated ancestry cluster than the roughly 700-donor mean. Assigning TCR associations to individual alleles was difficult when HLA alleles, especially DR and DQ, strongly co-occurred. CMV serostatus was the only immune exposure information available for the cohort. A further reported finding was that TCR beta sequences accurately predicted the HLA-A and HLA-B alleles for most subjects in the first cohort. Because counts were too low, 15 to 20 rarely observed V segments, including chromosome 9 orphons, were left out of the earlier analysis of some 640 of the donors. A later analysis found that HLA-associated TCR beta chains were more clonally expanded and had lower generation probabilities than equally common non-associated chains. The presence/absence analyses assumed that sequencing depth was roughly uniform across donors, and that assumption may not be true. In vitro tests confirmed that three of the cytomegalovirus-associated TCR beta chains recognize cytomegalovirus antigens. In an earlier analysis of 587 of the donors, most TCR beta V segments appeared in productive rearrangements about 87% or about 30% of the time, broadly matching IMGT annotations. In the study, around 150 TCR beta chains were listed as associated with cytomegalovirus. The classifier was reported to diagnose cytomegalovirus status with high specificity and sensitivity in both the original and validation cohorts. A later analysis found that most CMV-associated TCR beta chains appeared HLA-restricted, with HLA associations seemingly driven largely by CMV exposure. A cluster of highly shared sequence variants was judged likely to be a technical artifact of the sequencing pipeline.

The cohort was made up of 650 to 700 healthy bone marrow donors. All cohort members were sampled while nominally healthy, although unrecorded immune exposures were likely present. The donor tested CMV seronegative, placing the donor among the 300 to 400 seronegative members of the cohort. A peripheral blood sample was collected from each donor, and TCR beta sequencing was performed on peripheral blood mononuclear cells. The Qiagen DNeasy Blood Extraction Kit was used to extract genomic DNA from the blood cell samples. Cut back by 6 bases and 5 bases, the V and J ends lie 11 bases apart. The CDR3 numbers 13 residues from cysteine through phenylalanine. Only the CDR3 DNA is retained, 39 bases long and in frame from the first base. CDR1 and CDR2 (MGHDK, SYGVNS) derive from the germline V gene. The library was produced with the immunoSEQ multiplex PCR assay. A mixture of 60 forward primers for TCR Vbeta segments and 13 reverse primers for TCR Jbeta segments was used in the multiplex PCR. A multiplex PCR assay on genomic DNA amplified the CDR3 region of rearranged TCR beta genes. The amplified TCR beta libraries were sequenced on the Illumina HiSeq System as 87-base-pair reads. On the authors' methods: Across the 500 to 750 repertoires, a later analysis counted 80 million or so unique TCR beta chains, 9.5 million to 12 million of which were shared by at least two donors. To remove PCR and sequencing errors, raw reads were error-corrected and collapsed into unique sequences using a nearest-neighbor algorithm that merged closely related sequences. Alignment of CDR3 sequences to IMGT reference sequences was used to assign V, D and J gene segments. Each retained sequence needed at least a six-nucleotide match to both a V gene segment and a J gene segment. Rearrangements were classified as productive when the CDR3 lacked stop codons and remained in frame with V and J, and all other rearrangements were classified as non-productive. Following IMGT convention, CDR3 was defined as the stretch from the second conserved V-encoded cysteine to the conserved J-encoded phenylalanine. In an earlier analysis of 500 to 650 of the donors, sequences lacking an unambiguous match to a single V gene segment were excluded. In an earlier analysis of several hundred of the donors, a V segment was called functional when productive rearrangements were above 56.7%, and segregating when the standard deviation between donors exceeded 5%. A statistical classification framework was built to diagnose cytomegalovirus status from the catalog of TCR beta chain sequences. V and J gene assignment, in a later analysis, came from comparing TCR nucleotide sequences with IMGT/GENE-DB human TR gene sequences. The TCRdist pipeline was used in a later analysis to assign CDR3 sequences and most-parsimonious VDJ recombination scenarios. In a later analysis, each TCR beta chain was defined by its CDR3 amino acid sequence together with its V-gene family, and reads lacking a unique V-gene family were excluded. To address suspected cross-contamination and a sequencing artifact, a later analysis removed around 600 highly shared, low-generation-probability nucleotide sequences. In a later analysis, a clonal expansion index for each public chain was calculated from normalized within-repertoire ranks of inferred template counts. A later analysis computed generation probabilities with a VDJ recombination model fitted to out-of-frame rearrangements, and checked the results against IGoR. In a later analysis, hypergeometric tests were used to score TCR-TCR, TCR-HLA and TCR-CMV co-occurrence, with a repertoire-size bias correction applied to TCR pairs. False discovery rates were estimated in a later analysis by permuting HLA or CMV assignments 20 times. In a later analysis, co-occurring TCRs were grouped using DBSCAN, with TCRdist sequence similarity added in when clustering inside HLA-allele-positive subsets. Repertoires with fewer than 30,000 or more than 120,000 public chains, plus five repertoires with anomalous nucleotide sharing, were excluded from co-occurrence clustering. TCRdb stores this immuneACCESS table with in-frame sequences only. Part of the clones is absent; in the studies checked, under half of the shortfall reflects unresolved V genes, and no reason is known for the rest. V, J and clone size are taken as reported in that table, and D and trimming were inferred from the DNA itself. Present in this sample are roughly 140,000 clones, roughly three quarters of which were seen just once. The leading ten clones occupy roughly 4.6% of the sample.

A note on this clone: Its antigen remains unidentified. No base quality values were provided; no much bigger clone lies one nucleotide off.

The rearranged segments are TRBV25-1 and TRBJ1-5; the D gene is perhaps TRBD1, on 6 matching bases. What was sequenced was PBMCs. The sequence was collected from a woman between 50 and 59 years old in good health and CMV-seronegative. CDR3 reads: CASSRGGDQPQHF. The DNA sequence reads TGTGCCAGCAGCAGGGGTGGTGATCAGCCCCAGCATTTT.